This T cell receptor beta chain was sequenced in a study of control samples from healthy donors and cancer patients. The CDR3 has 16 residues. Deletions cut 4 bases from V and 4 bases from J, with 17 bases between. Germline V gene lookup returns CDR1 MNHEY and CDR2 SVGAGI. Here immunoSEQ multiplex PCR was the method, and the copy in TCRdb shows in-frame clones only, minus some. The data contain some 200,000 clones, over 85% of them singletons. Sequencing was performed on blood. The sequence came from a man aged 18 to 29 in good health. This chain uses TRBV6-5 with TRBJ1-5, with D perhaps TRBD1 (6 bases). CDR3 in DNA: TGTGCCAGCAGTTCAAACCCCGGACAGCCGAATCAGCCCCAGCATTTT. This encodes CASSSNPGQPNQPQHF.